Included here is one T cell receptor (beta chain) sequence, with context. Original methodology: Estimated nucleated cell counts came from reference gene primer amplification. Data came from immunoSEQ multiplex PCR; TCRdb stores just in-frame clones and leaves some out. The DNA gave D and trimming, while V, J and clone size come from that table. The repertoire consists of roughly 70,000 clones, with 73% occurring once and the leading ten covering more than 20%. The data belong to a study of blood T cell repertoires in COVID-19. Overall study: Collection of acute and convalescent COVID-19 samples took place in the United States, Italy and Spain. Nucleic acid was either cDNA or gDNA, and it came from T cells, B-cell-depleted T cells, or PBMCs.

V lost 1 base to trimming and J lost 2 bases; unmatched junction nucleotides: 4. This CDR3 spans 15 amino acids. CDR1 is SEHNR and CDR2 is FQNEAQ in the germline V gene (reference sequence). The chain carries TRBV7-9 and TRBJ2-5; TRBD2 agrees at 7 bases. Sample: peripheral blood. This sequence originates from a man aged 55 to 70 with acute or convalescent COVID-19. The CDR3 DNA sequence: TGTGCCAGCAGCTTAGTACCAGCGGGACAAGAGACCCAGTACTTC. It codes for CASSLVPAGQETQYF.